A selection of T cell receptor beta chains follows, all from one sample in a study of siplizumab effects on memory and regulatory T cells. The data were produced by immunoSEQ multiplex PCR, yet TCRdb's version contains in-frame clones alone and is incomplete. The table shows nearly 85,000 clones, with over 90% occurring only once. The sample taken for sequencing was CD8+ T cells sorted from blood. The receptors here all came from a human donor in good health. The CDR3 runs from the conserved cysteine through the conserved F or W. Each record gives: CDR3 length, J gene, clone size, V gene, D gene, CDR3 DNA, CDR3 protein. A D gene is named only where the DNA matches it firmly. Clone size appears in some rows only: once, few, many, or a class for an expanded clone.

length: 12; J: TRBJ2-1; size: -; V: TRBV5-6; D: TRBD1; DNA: TGTGCCAGCGGGACAGGGGGTCGGGAGCAGTTCTTC; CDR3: CASGTGGREQFF
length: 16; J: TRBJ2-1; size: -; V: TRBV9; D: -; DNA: TGTGCCAGCAGCGTAGGCGGGGACCCTACCTACAATGAGCAGTTCTTC; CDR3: CASSVGGDPTYNEQFF
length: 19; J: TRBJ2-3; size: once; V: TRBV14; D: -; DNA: TGTGCCAGCAGCCAAAGTCATTGGGGGGGGACACAACACACAGATACGCAGTATTTT; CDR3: CASSQSHWGGTQHTDTQYF
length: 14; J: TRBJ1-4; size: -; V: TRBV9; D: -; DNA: TGTGCCAGCAGCGTTGGGGGTACTAATGAAAAACTGTTTTTT; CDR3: CASSVGGTNEKLFF
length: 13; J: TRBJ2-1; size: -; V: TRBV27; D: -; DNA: TGTGCCAGCAGCCGGACTTCCTACAATGAGCAGTTCTTC; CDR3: CASSRTSYNEQFF
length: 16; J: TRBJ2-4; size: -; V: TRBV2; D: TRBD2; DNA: TGTGCCAGCAGCCCCCCGACTAGCGGGGGGGGGAACATTCAGTACTTC; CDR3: CASSPPTSGGGNIQYF
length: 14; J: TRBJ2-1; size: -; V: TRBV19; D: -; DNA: TGTGCCAGTAGTATAGCGGACTCCTACAATGAGCAGTTCTTC; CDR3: CASSIADSYNEQFF
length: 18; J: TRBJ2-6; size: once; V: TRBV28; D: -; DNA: TGTGCCAGCACCCCTTTCATTCCCAGGGAATCTGGGGCCAACGTCCTGACTTTC; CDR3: CASTPFIPRESGANVLTF
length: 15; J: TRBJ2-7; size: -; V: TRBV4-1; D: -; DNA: TGCGCCAGCAGCCAAGTTCATGACGAAGTGAGGGAGCAGTACTTC; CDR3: CASSQVHDEVREQYF
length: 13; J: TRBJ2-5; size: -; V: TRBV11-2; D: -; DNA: TGTGCCAGCAGCTTAGGGTTCGAAGAGACCCAGTACTTC; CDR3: CASSLGFEETQYF
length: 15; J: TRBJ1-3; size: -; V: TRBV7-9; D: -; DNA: TGTGCCAGCAGCTTAGGGTGGACCGGAGGAAACACCATATATTTT; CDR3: CASSLGWTGGNTIYF
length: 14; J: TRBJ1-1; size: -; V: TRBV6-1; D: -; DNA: TGTGCCAGCAGTGAACCAGGGTTGGACACTGAAGCTTTCTTT; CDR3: CASSEPGLDTEAFF
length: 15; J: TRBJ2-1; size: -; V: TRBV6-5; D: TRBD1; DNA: TGTGCCAGCAGTGTAGACAGGGGGCAGGGCAATGAGCAGTTCTTC; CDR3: CASSVDRGQGNEQFF
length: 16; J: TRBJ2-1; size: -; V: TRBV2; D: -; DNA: TGTGCCAGCAGGACCCCACAGGGAACGGCCTACAATGAGCAGTTCTTC; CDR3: CASRTPQGTAYNEQFF
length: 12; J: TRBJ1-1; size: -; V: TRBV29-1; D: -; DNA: TGCAGCGTTGATGACGGGGACACTGAAGCTTTCTTT; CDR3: CSVDDGDTEAFF
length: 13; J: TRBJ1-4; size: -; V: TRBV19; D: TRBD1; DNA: TGTGCCAGTAAGGGACAGGGGTCTGAAAAACTGTTTTTT; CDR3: CASKGQGSEKLFF